This T cell receptor beta chain came from a study of liver allograft versus peripheral blood T cells. The overall study: Recipients' peripheral blood T cell receptor repertoires were compared with those in transplanted livers. Study results and caveats: Repertoires of T cell receptors that resided inside liver allografts reportedly differed from those in peripheral blood.

About this clonotype itself: The antigen remains undetermined.

The length of the CDR3 is 14 residues. CDR1 GTSNPN and CDR2 SVGIG come from the germline V gene (reference sequence). Trimming at V came to 3 bases and at J to 5 bases, leaving 6 bases not matched to a gene. Using its own MiXCR run on the reads, TCRdb lists one record per CDR3 protein. The sample contains around 10,000 distinct CDR3 sequences, roughly 19% of which appear only once. This sequence was found in a human patient who had a liver transplant. Part of the T cell pool may stem from the graft donor. The chain carries TRBV30 and TRBJ2-3, with TRBD2 identical over 9 bases. This CDR3 reads CAWRLAGALDTQYF. For the CDR3, the DNA is TGTGCCTGGAGGTTAGCGGGAGCGTTAGATACGCAGTATTTT.